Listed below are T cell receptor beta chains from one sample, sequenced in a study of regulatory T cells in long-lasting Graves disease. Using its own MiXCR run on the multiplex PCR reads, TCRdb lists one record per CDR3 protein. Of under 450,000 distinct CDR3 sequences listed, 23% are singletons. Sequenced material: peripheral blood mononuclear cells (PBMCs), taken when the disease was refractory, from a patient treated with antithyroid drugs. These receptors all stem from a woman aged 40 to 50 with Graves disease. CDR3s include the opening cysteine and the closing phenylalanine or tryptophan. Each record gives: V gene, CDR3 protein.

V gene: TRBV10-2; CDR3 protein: CASSESWTSENTGELFF
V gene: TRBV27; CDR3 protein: CASSLLPGQGAGNTGELFF
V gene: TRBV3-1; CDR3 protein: CASSQALTGRGQYF
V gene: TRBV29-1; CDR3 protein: CSVRTGGRSSPLHF
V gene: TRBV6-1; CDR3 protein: CASSGRGFRETQYF
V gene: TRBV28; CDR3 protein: CASSRRGSRYNEQFF
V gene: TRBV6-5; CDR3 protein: CASSSYTGEPFF
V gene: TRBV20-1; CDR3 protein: CSARDGWSGQETQYF
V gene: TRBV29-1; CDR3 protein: CSVEDLSGGQYF
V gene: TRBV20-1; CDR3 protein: CSASPTPLAGDEQYF
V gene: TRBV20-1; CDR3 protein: CSATPFPNSYYGYTF
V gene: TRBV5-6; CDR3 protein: CASSFQDNYEQYF
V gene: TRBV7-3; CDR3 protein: CASSLWASQETQYF
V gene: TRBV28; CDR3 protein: CASSSGRPLNHSVF
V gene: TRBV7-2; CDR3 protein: CASRPGPDETYEQYF
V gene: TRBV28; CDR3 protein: CASIKQGWLLYEQYF
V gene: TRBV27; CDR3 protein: CASSGGRWVAEQYF
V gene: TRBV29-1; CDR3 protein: CSAYPQGVWTEAFF
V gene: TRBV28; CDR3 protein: CASSFGRIRPNTGELFF
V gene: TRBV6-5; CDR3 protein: CASSSPGGVGYTF
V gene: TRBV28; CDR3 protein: CASSSARLAGFGANVLTF
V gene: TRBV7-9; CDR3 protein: CASGGDLRAQHF
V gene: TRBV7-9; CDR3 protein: CASSSREGTGVLQETQYF
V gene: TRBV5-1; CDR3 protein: CASSFKEGQRYYEQYF
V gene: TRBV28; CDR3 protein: CASSFWGGDQPQHF
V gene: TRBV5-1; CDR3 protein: CASSFGGTTGYEQYF
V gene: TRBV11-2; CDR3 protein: CASSRGTGGSSPLHF
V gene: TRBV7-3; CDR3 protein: CASSLNPSSGANVLTF
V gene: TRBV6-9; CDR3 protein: CASSYEFRSATEAFF
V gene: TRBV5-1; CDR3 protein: CASSPPGWDGYTF
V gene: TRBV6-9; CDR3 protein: CASSYPPGQYLPQHF
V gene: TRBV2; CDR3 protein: CASSETTYGYTF
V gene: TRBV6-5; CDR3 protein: CASSYSSNPDQPQHF
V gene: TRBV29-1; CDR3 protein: CSVEWEGTQYF
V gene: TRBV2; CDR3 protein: CASRGRTATNEKLFF
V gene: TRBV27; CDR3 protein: CAEIKGQVGSGANVLTF
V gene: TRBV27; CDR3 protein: CASNPPWAESYEQYF
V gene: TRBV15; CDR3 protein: CATSQDRLAGGPEEQYF
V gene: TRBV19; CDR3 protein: CASSSTYRGKSEQYF
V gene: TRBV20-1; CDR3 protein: CSAEGNYGYTF
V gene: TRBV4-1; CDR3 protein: CASSQDGLAYEQYF
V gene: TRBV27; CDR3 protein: CASSRWGGETQYF
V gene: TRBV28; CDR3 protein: CASRLGLPGNTIYF
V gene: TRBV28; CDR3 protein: CASSTFPDLNIQYF
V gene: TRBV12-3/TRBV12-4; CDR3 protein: CASRSTRGGRTGELFF
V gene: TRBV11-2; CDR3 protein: CASTTEREGYNEHFF
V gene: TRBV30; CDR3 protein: CAWGRNYGYTF
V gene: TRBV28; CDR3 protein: CASSPPGQPKAFF
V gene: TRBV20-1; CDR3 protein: CSALRGGSYEQFF